The present entry profiles one TCR beta chain with its context. These data originate in a study of cytomegalovirus exposure and HLA in healthy donors. Trimming took 4 bases from V and 1 from J, leaving 13 bases between them. There are 15 residues in the CDR3. CDR1 is MGHRA, CDR2 YSYEKL, per germline. The PCR ran on 60 Vbeta and 13 Jbeta primers. Using immunoSEQ multiplex PCR, the repertoire was profiled, and TCRdb retains in-frame clones only, with some absent. The table for this sample gives about 47,000 clones. The sequenced sample consisted of PBMCs. The clonotype originates from a male donor in good health and CMV-seronegative. The chain is built from TRBV4-1 and TRBJ1-1; no reliable D call. CDR3 nucleotides: TGCGCCAGCAGCCCCCGAGAGGCCCCGAACACTGAAGCTTTCTTT. As protein: CASSPREAPNTEAFF.